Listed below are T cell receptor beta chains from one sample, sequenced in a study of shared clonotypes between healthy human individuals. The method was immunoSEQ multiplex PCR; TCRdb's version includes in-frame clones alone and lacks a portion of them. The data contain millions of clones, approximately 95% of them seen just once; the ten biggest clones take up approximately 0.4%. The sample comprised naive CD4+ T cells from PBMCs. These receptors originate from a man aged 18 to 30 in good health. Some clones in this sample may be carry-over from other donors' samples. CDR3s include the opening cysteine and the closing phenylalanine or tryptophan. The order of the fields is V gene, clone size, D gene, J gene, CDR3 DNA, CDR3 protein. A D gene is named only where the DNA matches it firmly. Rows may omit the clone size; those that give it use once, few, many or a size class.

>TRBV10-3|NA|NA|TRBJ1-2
TGTGCCATCATGGCCGGACAGAGCTATGGCTACACCTTC
CAIMAGQSYGYTF
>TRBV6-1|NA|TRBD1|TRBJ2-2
TGTGCCAGTCTCGACAGGGTTGGCGGGGAGCTGTTTTTT
CASLDRVGGELFF
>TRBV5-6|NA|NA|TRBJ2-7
TGTGCCAGCAGCTTACGACTCTACGAGCAGTACTTC
CASSLRLYEQYF
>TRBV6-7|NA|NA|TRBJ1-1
TGTGCCAGCAGTTACTCTAGACACCAAGGGGCAGCTTTCTTT
CASSYSRHQGAAFF
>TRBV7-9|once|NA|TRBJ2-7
TGTGCCAGCAGCTCCCAAGGCCGGATTAGGGGTGCGTACTTC
CASSSQGRIRGAYF
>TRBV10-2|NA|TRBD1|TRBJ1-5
TGCGCCAGCAGTGAACAGGGGGGCAATCAGCCCCAGCATTTT
CASSEQGGNQPQHF
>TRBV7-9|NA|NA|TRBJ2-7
TGTGCCAGCAGCTTAGTATCTGACGGAGATCAGTACTTC
CASSLVSDGDQYF
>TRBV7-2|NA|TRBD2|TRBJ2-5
TGTGCCAGCAGCCCTCCCGGGACTAGCGGGGCGAAGACCCAGTACTTC
CASSPPGTSGAKTQYF
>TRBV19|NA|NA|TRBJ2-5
TGTGCCAGTGCCGAGAGGGAGACCCAGTACTTC
CASAERETQYF
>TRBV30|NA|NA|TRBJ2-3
TGTGCCTGGTCATCGGGCGATACGCAGTATTTT
CAWSSGDTQYF
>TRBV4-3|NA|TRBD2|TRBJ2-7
TGCGCCAGCAGCCTTCGGGGGGGGCGCGGGTACGAGCAGTACTTC
CASSLRGGRGYEQYF
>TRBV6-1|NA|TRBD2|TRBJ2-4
TGTGCCAGCAGTGGGGACGGGTCGGGTAGCGGGATTCAGTACTTC
CASSGDGSGSGIQYF
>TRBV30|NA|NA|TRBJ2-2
TGTGCCTGGAATGGTGGACAGCTAACCGGGGAGCTGTTTTTT
CAWNGGQLTGELFF
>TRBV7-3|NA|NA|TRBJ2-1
TGTGCCAGCAGCTTAACAGGGACCTACAATGAGCAGTTCTTC
CASSLTGTYNEQFF
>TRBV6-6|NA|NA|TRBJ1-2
TGTGCCAGCAGTTACAATGTTGAATTGTGGGGCTACACCTTC
CASSYNVELWGYTF
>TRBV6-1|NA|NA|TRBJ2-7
TGTGCCAGCAGTGAAGGCCGCAGAAGCGAGCAGTACTTC
CASSEGRRSEQYF
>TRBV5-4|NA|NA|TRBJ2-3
TGTGCCAGCAGCTTGCGCCAGGGCGAGACAGATACGCAGTATTTT
CASSLRQGETDTQYF
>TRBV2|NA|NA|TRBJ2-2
TGTGCCAGCAGGACCCTTCCGAACACCGGGGAGCTGTTTTTT
CASRTLPNTGELFF
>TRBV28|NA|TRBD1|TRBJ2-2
TGTGCCAGCAGCTTGACAGGGGGCACCGGGGAGCTGTTTTTT
CASSLTGGTGELFF
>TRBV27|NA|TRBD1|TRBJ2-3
TGTGCCAGCAGACGACAGGGGGCCAGCACAGATACGCAGTATTTT
CASRRQGASTDTQYF
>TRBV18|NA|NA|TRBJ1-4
TGTGCCAGCTCACCTCGGGGAGCTGCAACTAATGAAAAACTGTTTTTT
CASSPRGAATNEKLFF
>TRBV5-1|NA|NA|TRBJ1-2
TGCGCCAGCAGCTTGGATGGCCTGGGTTATGGCTACACCTTC
CASSLDGLGYGYTF
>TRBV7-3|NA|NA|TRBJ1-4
TGTGCCAGCAGCTTAAGGGGAGGACAGAATGAAAAACTGTTTTTT
CASSLRGGQNEKLFF
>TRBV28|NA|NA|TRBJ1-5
TGTGCCAGCACCACGGGGGGATTCAATCAGCCCCAGCATTTT
CASTTGGFNQPQHF
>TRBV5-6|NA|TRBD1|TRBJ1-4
TGTGCCAGCAGCGCGGGCCCGGGACAGACGTACGAAAAACTGTTTTTT
CASSAGPGQTYEKLFF
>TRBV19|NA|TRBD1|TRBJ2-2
TGTGCCAGTAGCTCCGGGACAGGGCACACCGGGGAGCTGTTTTTT
CASSSGTGHTGELFF
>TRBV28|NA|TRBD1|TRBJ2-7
TGTGCCAGCAGCCTAGACAGGGGACCCTACGAGCAGTACTTC
CASSLDRGPYEQYF
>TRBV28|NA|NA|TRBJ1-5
TGTGCCAGCAGTTTTACTGGACCTCCGGAAAAGGACCGGCCCCAGCATTTT
CASSFTGPPEKDRPQHF
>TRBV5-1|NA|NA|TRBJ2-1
TGCGCCAGCAGCTTCGAAGCCGCTTACAATGAGCAGTTCTTC
CASSFEAAYNEQFF
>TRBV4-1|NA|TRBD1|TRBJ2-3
TGCGCCAGCATGGGGGGGACAGGGTCTTATGGGGGAGATACGCAGTATTTT
CASMGGTGSYGGDTQYF
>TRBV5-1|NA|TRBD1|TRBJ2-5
TGCGCCAGCAGCCGCCAGGGGGAACGTGGCGAGACCCAGTACTTC
CASSRQGERGETQYF
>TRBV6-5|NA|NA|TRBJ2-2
TGTGCCAGCACGAGGGGAGTCACCGGGGAGCTGTTTTTT
CASTRGVTGELFF
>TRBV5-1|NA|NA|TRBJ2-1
TGCGCCAGCAGCTTGGTTAGGGCCCCCAGCGAGCAGTTCTTC
CASSLVRAPSEQFF
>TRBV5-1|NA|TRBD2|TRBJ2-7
TGCGCCAGCAGCTTGGGAAGGACTAGCGGGACCTACGAGCAGTACTTC
CASSLGRTSGTYEQYF
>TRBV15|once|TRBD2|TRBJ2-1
TGTGCCACCAGCAGGGGGACTAGCGGTATCCATGAGCAGTTCTTC
CATSRGTSGIHEQFF
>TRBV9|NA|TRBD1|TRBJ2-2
TGTGCCAGCAGCGTAACAGGGGACACCGGGGAGCTGTTTTTT
CASSVTGDTGELFF
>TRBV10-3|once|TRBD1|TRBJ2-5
TGTGCCATCAGTTCCCGGGACAGGGGGCGGGAAGAGACCCAGTACTTC
CAISSRDRGREETQYF
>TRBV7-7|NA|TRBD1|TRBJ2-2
TGTGCCAGCAGCTTACAGGGGGTCCGTACCGGGGAGCTGTTTTTT
CASSLQGVRTGELFF
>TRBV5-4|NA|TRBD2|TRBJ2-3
TGTGCCAGCAGCCTGGGTGGGCGGGGGGCAACAGATACGCAGTATTTT
CASSLGGRGATDTQYF
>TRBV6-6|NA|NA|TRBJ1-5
TGTGCCAGCAGTTACGGGCAGGGTCTAAGCAATCAGCCCCAGCATTTT
CASSYGQGLSNQPQHF
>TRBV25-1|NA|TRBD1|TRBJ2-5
TGTGCCAGCAGTCAATCGACAGGGATCGAGACCCAGTACTTC
CASSQSTGIETQYF
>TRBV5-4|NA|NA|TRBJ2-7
TGTGCCAGCAGCTTTACACTAGGCTCCGGCGAGCAGTACTTC
CASSFTLGSGEQYF
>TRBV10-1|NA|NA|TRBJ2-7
TGCGCCAGCAGTGATATTGCGGGTAGCTCCTACGAGCAGTACTTC
CASSDIAGSSYEQYF
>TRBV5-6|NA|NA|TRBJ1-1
TGTGCCAGCAGCCGCACAGGGAACACTGAAGCTTTCTTT
CASSRTGNTEAFF
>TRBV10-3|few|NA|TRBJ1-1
TGTGCCATAGGGGGGAGTGGGGGCACTGAAGCTTTCTTT
CAIGGSGGTEAFF
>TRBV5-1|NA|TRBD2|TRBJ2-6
TGCGCCAGCACTTGGGGGACTAGTGGGGCCAACGTCCTGACTTTC
CASTWGTSGANVLTF
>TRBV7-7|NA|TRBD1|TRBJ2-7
TGTGCCAGCAGCTCAGACAGGGTTCCGTACGAGCAGTACTTC
CASSSDRVPYEQYF
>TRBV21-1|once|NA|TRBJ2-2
TGTGCCAGCAGCGTAGGCCCCAACACCGGGGAGCTGTTTTTT
CASSVGPNTGELFF
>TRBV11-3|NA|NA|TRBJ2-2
TGTGCCAGCAGCCACCCTTTGCGGGAAGGAAACACCGGGGAGCTGTTTTTT
CASSHPLREGNTGELFF
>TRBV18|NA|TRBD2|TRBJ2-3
TGTGCCAGCTCACGGAACCCTTCCGGGACTAGCGACACAGATACGCAGTATTTT
CASSRNPSGTSDTDTQYF
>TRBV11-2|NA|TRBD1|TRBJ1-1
TGTGCCAGCGGGGAAGGGGGCTCCCGCACTGAAGCTTTCTTT
CASGEGGSRTEAFF
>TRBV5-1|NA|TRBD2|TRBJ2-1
TGCGCCAGCAGCTCTCCCAGCGGGCTAGCGGGAGGGAGGGGGAATGAGCAGTTCTTC
CASSSPSGLAGGRGNEQFF
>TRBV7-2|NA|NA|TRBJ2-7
TGTGCCAGCAGCTCCCCTAGGGACGAGCAGTACTTC
CASSSPRDEQYF